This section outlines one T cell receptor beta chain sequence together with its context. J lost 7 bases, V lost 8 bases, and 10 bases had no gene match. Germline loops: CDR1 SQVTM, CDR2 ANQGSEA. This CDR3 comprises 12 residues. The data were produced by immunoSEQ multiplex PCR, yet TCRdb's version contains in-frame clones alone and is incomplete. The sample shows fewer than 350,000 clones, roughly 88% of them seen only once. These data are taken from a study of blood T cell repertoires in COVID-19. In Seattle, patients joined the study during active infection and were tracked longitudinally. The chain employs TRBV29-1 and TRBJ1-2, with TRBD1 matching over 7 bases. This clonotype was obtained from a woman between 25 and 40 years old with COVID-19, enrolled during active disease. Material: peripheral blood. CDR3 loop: CSSRAQGGGYTF. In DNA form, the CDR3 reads TGCAGCTCACGAGCCCAGGGGGGTGGCTACACCTTC.